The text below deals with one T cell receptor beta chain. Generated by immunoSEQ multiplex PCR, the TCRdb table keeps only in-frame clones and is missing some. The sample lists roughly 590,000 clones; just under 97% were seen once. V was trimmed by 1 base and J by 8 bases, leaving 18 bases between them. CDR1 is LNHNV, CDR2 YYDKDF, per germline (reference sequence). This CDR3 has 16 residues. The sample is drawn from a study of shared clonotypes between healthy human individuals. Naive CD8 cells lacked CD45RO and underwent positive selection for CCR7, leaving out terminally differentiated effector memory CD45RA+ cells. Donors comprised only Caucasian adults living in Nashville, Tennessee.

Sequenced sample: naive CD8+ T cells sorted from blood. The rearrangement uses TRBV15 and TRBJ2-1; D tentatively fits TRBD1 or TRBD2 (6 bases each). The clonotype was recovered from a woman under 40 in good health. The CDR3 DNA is TGTGCCACCAGCAGAGCCGGGGGCTACTCGGGAGATGAGCAGTTCTTC. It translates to CATSRAGGYSGDEQFF.